These 23 T cell receptor beta chains originate from one sample sequenced in a study of T cells in localized non-small cell lung cancer. Method: immunoSEQ multiplex PCR; TCRdb's copy keeps in-frame clones and lacks some. The table lists roughly 2,200 clones, approximately 25% of them singletons, with around a sixth in the top ten. The sequenced sample was lung tumor tissue, obtained before any cancer treatment. The receptors come from a woman aged 40-69 years with stage II lung adenocarcinoma.

This chain joins TRBV11-3 and TRBJ2-1, with D uncertain. The CDR3 is made up of 14 amino acids. The germline gives CDR1 SGHNT, CDR2 YENEEA. V lost 0 bases and J 9 bases, leaving 12 bases between the germline ends. In nucleotides, the CDR3 is TGTGCCAGCAGCTTAGATAGCCCGTTGGGTGAGCAGTTCTTC. Translation gives CASSLDSPLGEQFF.

The V and J genes are TRBV19 and TRBJ2-1; 9 nucleotides match TRBD1. The CDR3 runs 15 residues. V shed 7 bases and J 6 bases; nucleotides not matched to a gene: 10. Germline lookup yields CDR1 LNHDA and CDR2 SQIVND (reference sequence). CDR3 in amino acids: CASTRTGGLINEQFF. The CDR3 nucleotides are TGTGCCAGTACCCGAACAGGGGGCCTTATCAATGAGCAGTTCTTC.

The chain recombines TRBV11-3 with TRBJ2-1; TRBD2 aligns across 14 bases. This CDR3 is 17 amino acids long. Looked up from germline, CDR1 is SGHNT and CDR2 is YENEEA. Trimming took 1 base from V and 6 from J; bases not matched to a gene: 5. This CDR3 reads CASSLVTSGRARNEQFF. Written as DNA, the CDR3 is TGTGCCAGCAGCTTAGTGACTAGCGGGAGGGCCCGCAATGAGCAGTTCTTC. The whole variable domain, remainder taken from reference TRBV11-3 and TRBJ2-1, is EAGVVQSPRYKIIEKKQPVAFWCNPISGHNTLYWYLQNLGQGPELLIRYENEEAVDDSQLPKDRFSAERLKGVDSTLKIQPAELGDSAVYLCASSLVTSGRARNEQFFGPGTRLTVL.

This clone was observed a few times. The chain couples TRBV23-1 to TRBJ1-5; D possibly corresponds to TRBD1 (5 bases). TRBV23-1 belongs to the ORF category, with a function that is uncertain. This CDR3 region has 14 residues. V lost 0 bases and J lost 3, with 6 bases in between. As DNA, the CDR3 is TGCGCCAGCAGTCAATCAGGGACCAATCAGCCCCAGCATTTT. Amino acid sequence: CASSQSGTNQPQHF.

By frequency in the sample, this clone is medium-sized (0.01 to 0.1%). The chain is built from TRBV11-3 and TRBJ1-5, with 9 bases matching TRBD1. CDR1 and CDR2 (germline): SGHNT, YENEEA. V was pared by 5 bases and J by 1 base, with 9 bases of the junction left unmatched. The CDR3 has 17 residues. The CDR3 region has the DNA TGTGCCAGCAGCCACCTGGACAGGGGTGTCAGCAATCAGCCCCAGCATTTT. As protein: CASSHLDRGVSNQPQHF. The whole variable domain, remainder taken from reference TRBV11-3 and TRBJ1-5, is EAGVVQSPRYKIIEKKQPVAFWCNPISGHNTLYWYLQNLGQGPELLIRYENEEAVDDSQLPKDRFSAERLKGVDSTLKIQPAELGDSAVYLCASSHLDRGVSNQPQHFGDGTRLSIL.

This clone was found a few times. The chain links TRBV11-3 to TRBJ1-4, with a tentative D call TRBD1 (5 bases). V lost 2 bases, J lost 8 bases, and 15 bases lay in between. From germline, CDR1 is SGHNT and CDR2 YENEEA. The CDR3 runs to 15 residues. The chain's CDR3 is CASSLSSGAGEKLFF. In nucleotides, the CDR3 is TGTGCCAGCAGCTTATCATCCGGGGCGGGGGAAAAACTGTTTTTT. Based on the CDR3 plus reference TRBV11-3 and TRBJ1-4, the full variable domain is EAGVVQSPRYKIIEKKQPVAFWCNPISGHNTLYWYLQNLGQGPELLIRYENEEAVDDSQLPKDRFSAERLKGVDSTLKIQPAELGDSAVYLCASSLSSGAGEKLFFGSGTQLSVL.

This chain links TRBV28 with TRBJ2-2; the D gene is possibly TRBD2 (6 bases). The ends were cut back, 6 bases at V and 6 bases at J, with 8 bases in the middle. The CDR3 consists of 12 residues. The V gene's germline CDR1 is MDHEN and CDR2 SYDVKM. The CDR3 spells CASRTSSGELFF. Here the CDR3 DNA reads TGTGCCAGCAGGACTAGTTCCGGGGAGCTGTTTTTT.

This clone is medium-sized in the sample. The V gene is TRBV6-8, the J gene TRBJ1-2, with TRBD1 matching 11 bases. With V trimmed by 3 bases and J by 8 bases, 5 bases remained unmatched. Germline CDR1 and CDR2: MNHGY and SAAAGT. This CDR3 has 14 residues. CDR3 loop: CASSYGQGARGYTF. CDR3 DNA sequence: TGTGCCAGCAGTTATGGACAGGGGGCGCGCGGCTACACCTTC.

There are a few counts of this clone. The rearrangement uses TRBV2 and TRBJ2-1; 11 nucleotides line up with TRBD2. V dropped 6 bases and J dropped 8; count of bases not matched to a gene: 9. The CDR3 has 15 amino acids. From germline, CDR1 is SNHLY and CDR2 FYNNEI. The CDR3 DNA reads as TGTGCCAGCAGAGAGACTAGCGGGGTTGCGGATGAGCAGTTCTTC. It is translated as CASRETSGVADEQFF.

This clone is categorized as large. DNA of the CDR3: TGTGCCAGTAGACCCGGGACAGGGATGGGCGAGCAGTACTTC. Translated: CASRPGTGMGEQYF. The chain combines TRBV19 with TRBJ2-7; 9 positions agree with TRBD1. Trimming at V came to 6 bases and at J to 6 bases, leaving 9 bases not matched to a gene. CDR1 and CDR2 from the germline V gene are LNHDA and SQIVND (reference sequence). The CDR3 has 14 amino acids.

The table lists this clone with a few counts. DNA for the CDR3: TGTGCCAGCAGCCCCAGGGAGGGGAGCACTGAAGCTTTCTTT. Residues: CASSPREGSTEAFF. This chain connects TRBV11-3 to TRBJ1-1, with D possibly TRBD1 on 5 matching bases. The germline V gene encodes CDR1 SGHNT and CDR2 YENEEA. This CDR3 comprises 14 residues. V was clipped by 5 bases and J by 4 bases, with 14 bases between them.

The chain employs TRBV5-1 and TRBJ1-1, with TRBD1 matching 7 bases. CDR1 is SGHRS and CDR2 is YFSETQ in the germline V gene. V lost 2 bases and J lost 0; bases outside the gene matches: 7. The CDR3 runs 16 residues. The CDR3 loop reads CASSLGTASLNTEAFF. CDR3 in DNA: TGCGCCAGCAGCTTAGGGACAGCTAGCCTGAACACTGAAGCTTTCTTT.

The sample holds a few counts of this clone. This sequence joins TRBV19 and TRBJ1-3, with D unresolved. This CDR3 has 14 amino acids. The V and J ends lost 4 bases and 5 bases respectively, with 12 bases between them. The germline CDR1 and CDR2 sequences are LNHDA and SQIVND (reference sequence). The DNA of the CDR3 is TGTGCCAGTAGTACAAATGGCCTGAGAAACACCATATATTTT. Translated: CASSTNGLRNTIYF.

This clone is termed large. The DNA for the CDR3 is TGTGCCAGCAGACAGAACCAGGGGGCGCCTGGAAACACCATATATTTT. This sequence encodes CASRQNQGAPGNTIYF. The rearrangement joins TRBV11-3 to TRBJ1-3; 8 nucleotides agree with TRBD1. The CDR3 has 16 amino acids. Germline values: CDR1 SGHNT, CDR2 YENEEA. V lost 6 bases, J lost 2 bases, and 9 bases stayed unmatched.

This clone was seen a few times. The chain uses TRBV11-3 and TRBJ2-1; a possible D gene is TRBD2 (6 bases). The CDR3 is 15 residues long. V was pared by 3 bases and J by 3 bases, with 12 bases between. From germline, CDR1 is SGHNT and CDR2 YENEEA. The CDR3 DNA is TGTGCCAGCAGCTTGGCCGGGACTGTCTACAATGAGCAGTTCTTC. This encodes CASSLAGTVYNEQFF.

This clone occurred a few times. The chain is built from TRBV6-1 and TRBJ1-4; D is ambiguous. Between the trimmed V and J ends, which lost 0 bases and 0 bases, there was a span of 8 bases. Per the germline V gene, CDR1 is MNHNS and CDR2 is SASEGT. The CDR3 runs to 16 residues. The CDR3: CASSEARSTTNEKLFF. The CDR3 DNA sequence: TGTGCCAGCAGTGAAGCACGCTCGACAACTAATGAAAAACTGTTTTTT.

This clone is medium-sized by share. This sequence joins TRBV11-3 and TRBJ2-7; TRBD2 aligns across 10 bases. Germline loops: CDR1 SGHNT, CDR2 YENEEA. This CDR3 spans 15 amino acids. Unmatched junction bases numbered 6, after V lost 5 bases and J lost 2 bases. This chain's CDR3 is CASSPGSGGAYEQYF. CDR3 nucleotide sequence: TGTGCCAGCAGCCCCGGAAGCGGGGGGGCCTACGAGCAGTACTTC.

The chain recombines TRBV5-1 with TRBJ1-1; D uncertain. V was pared by 4 bases and J by 4 bases, with 17 bases between. The CDR3 is 15 residues long. Germline CDR1 is SGHRS and CDR2 is YFSETQ. CDR3 protein: CASSPQGLGRTEAFF. CDR3 DNA sequence: TGCGCCAGCAGCCCCCAAGGCCTGGGCCGCACTGAAGCTTTCTTT.

The chain joins TRBV6-8 to TRBJ1-1; possibly TRBD1 for D (5 bases). Trimming removed 3 bases from V and 10 bases from J, with 24 bases in between. Germline V CDR1 and CDR2: MNHGY, SAAAGT. CDR3 length equals 16 residues. CDR3 nucleotide sequence: TGTGCCAGCAGTTATCTGAAGGGGTCGGGCGTAAAGGGAGCTTTCTTT. The encoded protein is CASSYLKGSGVKGAFF.

The chain couples TRBV6-8 to TRBJ2-7; 8 bases line up with TRBD2. The germline gives CDR1 MNHGY, CDR2 SAAAGT. J was trimmed by 0 bases and V by 5 bases; bases with no gene match: 18. This CDR3 has 19 amino acids. This CDR3 is CASSDPGRGGRKDSYEQYF. CDR3 nucleotides: TGTGCCAGCAGTGATCCAGGACGCGGGGGGCGCAAGGACTCCTACGAGCAGTACTTC.

The chain combines TRBV11-3 with TRBJ2-5; D is possibly TRBD1 (6 bases). V lost 5 bases, J lost 5 bases, and 21 bases lay in between. CDR3 length equals 16 residues. Germline-derived CDR1 and CDR2 are SGHNT and YENEEA. CDR3 protein: CASSPKQTGFGETQYF. The CDR3 DNA is TGTGCCAGCAGCCCAAAACAGACAGGTTTTGGTGAGACCCAGTACTTC.

V gene TRBV18 combines with J gene TRBJ2-1, with 10 bases fitting TRBD2. After removal of 5 bases from V and 2 bases from J, the junction contained 3 bases not matched to a gene. The CDR3 is made up of 15 amino acids. The germline V gene has CDR1 KGHSH and CDR2 LQKENI. The CDR3 is CASSELAGPYNEQFF. The DNA for the CDR3 is TGTGCCAGCTCAGAACTAGCGGGGCCCTACAATGAGCAGTTCTTC.

The chain couples TRBV6-8 to TRBJ2-1; 16 bases line up with TRBD2. The CDR3 totals 18 residues. V was pared by 2 bases and J by 6 bases, with 7 bases of the junction left unmatched. The germline V gene encodes CDR1 MNHGY and CDR2 SAAAGT. CDR3 coding DNA: TGTGCCAGCAGTTACGAGGGGACTAGCGGGAGGGCTGCCAATGAGCAGTTCTTC. Translating gives CASSYEGTSGRAANEQFF.